This TCR beta chain was sequenced for a study of OX40 agonist ivuxolimab in advanced cancers. V lost 5 bases to trimming and J lost 4 bases, with 8 bases between them. Looked up from germline, CDR1 is LNHDA and CDR2 is SQIVND (reference sequence). CDR3 size: 13 residues. Libraries were prepared by immunoSEQ multiplex PCR; TCRdb keeps only in-frame clonotypes and omits some of them. In the table there are nearly 55,000 clones, about 89% of which are singletons. This rearrangement joins TRBV19 to TRBJ1-4, with D tentatively TRBD1 (6 bases). Material: CD4+ or CD8+ T cells sorted from blood, obtained in a trial of the OX40 agonist ivuxolimab. The TCR comes from an adult with an advanced solid tumor such as melanoma, head and neck, liver or kidney cancer. CDR3: CASSGQINEKLFF. The CDR3 nucleotides read TGTGCCAGTAGTGGACAGATTAATGAAAAACTGTTTTTT.